These 11 T cell receptor beta chains came from one sample sequenced in a study of PD-1 blockade in classical Hodgkin lymphoma. Generated by immunoSEQ multiplex PCR, the TCRdb table keeps only in-frame clones and is missing some. This table holds under 20,000 clones, about three quarters found once. Time point specified: cycle 4 day 1 (C4D1), after more than 5 weeks of nivolumab. Autologous stem cell transplantation was followed by relapse in every patient, and brentuximab vedotin exposure varied. Using magnetic negative selection, the CD4+ T cells were separated out of thawed PBMCs. The sequenced sample was CD4+ T cells from blood, obtained before the fourth cycle of nivolumab. Receptors were obtained from a human donor with classical Hodgkin lymphoma.

This chain joins TRBV28 and TRBJ2-1; D gene uncertain. Trimming stripped 6 bases from V and 12 bases from J, with 15 bases between. The CDR3 runs 12 residues. CDR1 is MDHEN, CDR2 SYDVKM, per germline. The CDR3 here is CASSPSGLGQFF. CDR3 bases: TGTGCCAGCAGCCCTTCCGGCCTAGGGCAGTTCTTC.

The chain has TRBV11-3 and TRBJ2-1; D is tentatively TRBD1 or TRBD2 (5 bases each). With 0 bases removed from V and 2 bases from J, the gap between germline ends came to 8 bases. CDR3 length: 15 amino acids. Germline values: CDR1 SGHNT, CDR2 YENEEA. Here the CDR3 reads CASSLDRGPYNEQFF. CDR3 nucleotide sequence: TGTGCCAGCAGCTTAGATCGGGGACCCTACAATGAGCAGTTCTTC.

The gene calls are TRBV2 and TRBJ2-7; D uncertain. Per the germline V gene, CDR1 is SNHLY and CDR2 is FYNNEI. Trimming pared 6 bases from V and 0 bases from J, leaving 9 bases between. The CDR3 is made up of 13 amino acids. CDR3 bases: TGTGCCAGCAGCGCTTACTACTCCTACGAGCAGTACTTC. It yields the protein CASSAYYSYEQYF. Looking up the rest from reference TRBV2 and TRBJ2-7 gives the full variable domain: EPEVTQTPSHQVTQMGQEVILRCVPISNHLYFYWYRQILGQKVEFLVSFYNNEISEKSEIFDDQFSVERPDGSNFTLKIRSTKLEDSAMYFCASSAYYSYEQYFGPGTRLTVT.

The rearrangement joins TRBV30 to TRBJ1-3; D unresolved. The CDR3 has 15 amino acids. Trimming removed 4 bases from V and 0 bases from J, with 13 bases in between. CDR1 is GTSNPN and CDR2 is SVGIG in the germline V gene (reference sequence). CDR3: CAWTPQIFSGNTIYF. The CDR3 DNA follows: TGTGCCTGGACTCCACAGATTTTCTCTGGAAACACCATATATTTT.

The rearrangement links TRBV19 to TRBJ1-2; D possibly corresponds to TRBD1 (6 bases). This CDR3 comprises 14 residues. CDR1 and CDR2 (germline): LNHDA, SQIVND (reference sequence). V lost 0 bases and J 8 bases, leaving 13 bases between the germline ends. The CDR3 DNA follows: TGTGCCAGTAGTATAGAGGGGGGCTTCCAGGGCTACACCTTC. It translates to CASSIEGGFQGYTF.

The J gene is TRBJ1-1, the V gene TRBV7-9; D uncertain. Deletions cut 5 bases from V and 2 bases from J, with 15 bases between. This CDR3 is 15 amino acids long. Germline-derived CDR1 and CDR2 are SEHNR and FQNEAQ (reference sequence). This CDR3 reads CASSANVALNTEAFF. In nucleotides, the CDR3 is TGTGCCAGCAGCGCTAACGTTGCTCTTAACACTGAAGCTTTCTTT. Complete variable domain (other parts from reference TRBV7-9 and TRBJ1-1): DTGVSQNPRHKITKRGQNVTFRCDPISEHNRLYWYRQTLGQGPEFLTYFQNEAQLEKSRLLSDRFSAERPKGSFSTLEIQRTEQGDSAMYLCASSANVALNTEAFFGQGTRLTVV.

This clone has just a few counts. This chain joins TRBV5-1 and TRBJ1-1; TRBD1 might be the D (5 bases). Germline CDR1 is SGHRS and CDR2 is YFSETQ. With 0 bases removed from V and 2 bases from J, the gap between germline ends came to 8 bases. There are 14 residues in the CDR3. The CDR3 DNA follows: TGCGCCAGCAGCTTGGCCGGACAAAACACTGAAGCTTTCTTT. It specifies CASSLAGQNTEAFF.

V is TRBV5-4 and J is TRBJ2-5; unclear D gene. Per germline, CDR1 SGHNT and CDR2 YYREEE (reference sequence). Trimming took off 4 bases at V and 2 bases at J, with 9 bases between the two ends. The CDR3 runs 13 residues. CDR3 nucleotide sequence: TGTGCCAGCAGCCTAGACCCACAAGAGACCCAGTACTTC. Amino acid sequence: CASSLDPQETQYF.

The chain joins TRBV28 to TRBJ2-7, with D unresolved. Germline V gene lookup returns CDR1 MDHEN and CDR2 SYDVKM. The germline V and J ends were trimmed by 3 bases and 0 bases, with 9 bases remaining between them. The CDR3 runs 14 residues. Written as DNA, the CDR3 is TGTGCCAGCAGTTTTACGCGGACCTCCTACGAGCAGTACTTC. Translated: CASSFTRTSYEQYF.

This chain joins TRBV19 and TRBJ1-1; D ambiguous. The CDR3 has 12 amino acids. Germline-derived CDR1 and CDR2 are LNHDA and SQIVND (reference sequence). Trimming took 3 bases from V and 11 from J, leaving 13 bases between them. CDR3 sequence reads: CASSMVRQGAFF. CDR3 nucleotide sequence: TGTGCCAGTAGTATGGTTCGGCAAGGGGCTTTCTTT.

The V call is TRBV4-3, the J call TRBJ1-5; 9 bases are a match to TRBD1. This CDR3 has 15 amino acids. Germline CDR1 and CDR2: LGHNA and YSLEER. J gave up 7 bases and V 3 bases, and 7 bases lay outside the gene matches. The CDR3 nucleotides are TGCGCCAGCAGCCAGGACAGGGGAGGATACCAGCCCCAGCATTTT. Translated, it gives CASSQDRGGYQPQHF.